These 6 T cell receptor beta chains share one sample of origin, sequenced in a study of blood T cell repertoires in COVID-19. The method was immunoSEQ multiplex PCR; TCRdb's version includes in-frame clones alone and lacks a portion of them. The data contain about 210,000 clones, 65% to 90% of them singletons. The sequencing input was peripheral blood. The origin of the receptors is a woman aged 70-85 years with COVID-19, enrolled during active disease.

This clone occurred once. The V gene is TRBV4-3, the J gene TRBJ2-1, with 10 bases that match TRBD1. Per the germline V gene, CDR1 is LGHNA and CDR2 is YSLEER. The CDR3 is made up of 15 amino acids. After removal of 0 bases from V and 9 bases from J, the junction contained 5 bases not matched to a gene. CDR3 DNA sequence: TGCGCCAGCAGCCAAGATCGACAGGGGGCGGGTGAGCAGTTCTTC. Residues: CASSQDRQGAGEQFF.

The chain recombines TRBV7-2 with TRBJ2-3, with 8 bases matching TRBD2. The CDR3 has 18 amino acids. V trimming: 5 bases; J trimming: 4 bases; junction bases outside the gene matches: 17. Germline CDR1 and CDR2: SGHTA and FQGNSA. The CDR3 DNA reads as TGTGCCAGCAGCCCGTACCGACTTAGCGGGATGGGCGCAGATACGCAGTATTTT. It encodes CASSPYRLSGMGADTQYF.

This clone has a single count. The chain employs TRBV4-1 and TRBJ2-1; 14 bases fit TRBD2. The germline V gene has CDR1 MGHRA and CDR2 YSYEKL. The CDR3 length is 16 residues. The junction had 9 bases not matched to a gene; V was cut back by 6 bases and J by 8 bases. Here the CDR3 DNA reads TGCGCCAGCAGACCCGGGACTAGCGGGAGAGGCGATGAGCAGTTCTTC. Encoded protein: CASRPGTSGRGDEQFF.

This sequence joins TRBV5-1 and TRBJ1-6; TRBD1 is a possible D gene (5 bases). The V gene lost 0 bases and the J gene lost 6 bases, with 10 bases spanning the gap. Germline V gene sequence: CDR1 SGHRS, CDR2 YFSETQ. The CDR3 has 15 residues. The CDR3 region is CASSLDDSRNSPLHF. The CDR3 bases are TGCGCCAGCAGCTTGGACGACAGCCGTAATTCACCCCTCCACTTT.

This chain connects TRBV9 to TRBJ2-7; 7 bases agree with TRBD1. The CDR3 consists of 16 residues. J gave up 9 bases and V 2 bases, and 17 bases lay outside the gene matches. Germline lookup yields CDR1 SGDLS and CDR2 YYNGEE. The CDR3 here is CASSVDGTAFYEGQYF. CDR3 DNA sequence: TGTGCCAGCAGCGTTGACGGGACAGCGTTCTACGAAGGGCAGTACTTC.

This chain links TRBV9 with TRBJ2-5, with D perhaps TRBD1 (5 bases). This CDR3 has 12 residues. V was pared by 4 bases and J by 6 bases, with 10 bases between. CDR1 and CDR2 (germline): SGDLS, YYNGEE. CDR3 sequence reads: CASSPGQKTQYF. CDR3 coding DNA: TGTGCCAGCAGCCCAGGGCAGAAGACCCAGTACTTC.